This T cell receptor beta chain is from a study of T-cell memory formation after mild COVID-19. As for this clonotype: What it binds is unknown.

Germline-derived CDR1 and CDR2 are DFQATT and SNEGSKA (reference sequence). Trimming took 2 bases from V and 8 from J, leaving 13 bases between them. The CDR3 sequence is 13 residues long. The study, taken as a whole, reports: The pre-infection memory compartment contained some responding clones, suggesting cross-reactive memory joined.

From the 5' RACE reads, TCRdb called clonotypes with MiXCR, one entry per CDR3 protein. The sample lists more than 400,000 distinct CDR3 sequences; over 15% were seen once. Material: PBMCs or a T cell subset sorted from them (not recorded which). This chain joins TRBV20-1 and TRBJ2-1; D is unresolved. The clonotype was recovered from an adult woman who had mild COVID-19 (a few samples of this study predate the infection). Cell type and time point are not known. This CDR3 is CSARYHRDHEQFF. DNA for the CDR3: TGCAGTGCTAGATACCACAGAGATCATGAGCAGTTCTTC.